This T cell receptor (beta chain) was sequenced during a study of OX40 agonist ivuxolimab in advanced cancers. Study background: In three patients, partial responses were observed, one with hepatocellular carcinoma and two with cutaneous melanoma.

The germline V gene has CDR1 SGHTA and CDR2 FQGNSA. V was pared by 4 bases and J by 7 bases, with 10 bases of the junction left unmatched. The CDR3 consists of 15 residues. People who had autoimmune disease history or systemic immunosuppression were excluded. The protocol was immunoSEQ multiplex PCR, while the TCRdb copy is restricted to in-frame clones and leaves out a portion. The data show 75,000 to 95,000 clones, with over 80% seen just once and nearly 0.55% held by the top ten. A few counts support this clone. The receptor's source is an adult with an advanced solid tumor such as melanoma, head and neck, liver or kidney cancer. Sequenced here: CD4+ or CD8+ T cells sorted from blood, sampled in a trial of the OX40 agonist ivuxolimab. The rearrangement links TRBV7-2 to TRBJ2-7; TRBD2 aligns across 10 bases. In DNA, the CDR3 is TGTGCCAGCAGCTACACCGTGACTAGCGGGCCGGAGCAGTACTTC. It specifies CASSYTVTSGPEQYF.